The rows below give T cell receptor beta chains drawn from one sample of a study of blood T cell repertoires in COVID-19. Repertoires were generated with immunoSEQ multiplex PCR, while TCRdb's copy carries only in-frame clones and drops some. The sample consists of some 70,000 clones, more than 60% of them appearing once. The sequenced sample was peripheral blood. These receptors were collected from a woman aged 50 to 60 with acute or convalescent COVID-19. Both conserved end residues are part of each CDR3. D genes are given only for firm matches. Size is stated for part of the rows, as once, few or many counts, or as a class when the clone is expanded.

CDR3 DNA: TGTGCCAGCAGCCATCCGACAGGGGTGGGCAATGAGCAGTTCTTC
CDR3 protein: CASSHPTGVGNEQFF
J gene: TRBJ2-1
V gene: TRBV7-9
D gene: TRBD1
clone size: few

CDR3 DNA: TGTGCCAGCAGTACGGGGAGTGAGCAGTTCTTC
CDR3 protein: CASSTGSEQFF
J gene: TRBJ2-1
V gene: TRBV27
D gene: NA
clone size: few

CDR3 DNA: TGTGCCACCAGTGAGAATAGCGGGAGGGTCTACAATGAGCAGTTCTTC
CDR3 protein: CATSENSGRVYNEQFF
J gene: TRBJ2-1
V gene: TRBV24-1
D gene: TRBD2
clone size: NA

CDR3 DNA: TGTGCCAGCAGTTATGCGGCCGGATACGAGCAGTACTTC
CDR3 protein: CASSYAAGYEQYF
J gene: TRBJ2-7
V gene: TRBV6-5
D gene: NA
clone size: NA

CDR3 DNA: TGTGCCAGCAGCTTCTGGGCAGACGAGCAGTACTTC
CDR3 protein: CASSFWADEQYF
J gene: TRBJ2-7
V gene: TRBV5-6
D gene: NA
clone size: NA

CDR3 DNA: TGTGCCAGCAGCCAAGGGGACAGCGTCAATTCACCCCTCCACTTT
CDR3 protein: CASSQGDSVNSPLHF
J gene: TRBJ1-6
V gene: TRBV4-2
D gene: TRBD1
clone size: NA

CDR3 DNA: TGTGCCAGCAGCTTAGCGGGACAGTGGAACACTGAAGCTTTCTTT
CDR3 protein: CASSLAGQWNTEAFF
J gene: TRBJ1-1
V gene: TRBV11-2
D gene: TRBD1
clone size: NA

CDR3 DNA: TGTGCTTACACAGGGGGCTTGGATTCACCCCTCCACTTT
CDR3 protein: CAYTGGLDSPLHF
J gene: TRBJ1-6
V gene: TRBV30
D gene: TRBD1
clone size: NA

CDR3 DNA: TGTGCCAGTAGTTCCGGGACAGGGGGCTTCTATGGCTACACCTTC
CDR3 protein: CASSSGTGGFYGYTF
J gene: TRBJ1-2
V gene: TRBV19
D gene: TRBD1
clone size: NA

CDR3 DNA: TGTGCCAGCAGCTTCGAACCAAGTAGCACTGAAGCTTTCTTT
CDR3 protein: CASSFEPSSTEAFF
J gene: TRBJ1-1
V gene: TRBV7-3
D gene: NA
clone size: NA

CDR3 DNA: TGTGCCTGGAGTGGTACAGGGGGATCGGTCGGCAATCAGCCCCAGCATTTT
CDR3 protein: CAWSGTGGSVGNQPQHF
J gene: TRBJ1-5
V gene: TRBV30
D gene: TRBD1
clone size: NA

CDR3 DNA: TGTGCCAGCAGTACCTTGACAGCGAACACCGGGGAGCTGTTTTTT
CDR3 protein: CASSTLTANTGELFF
J gene: TRBJ2-2
V gene: TRBV6-6
D gene: NA
clone size: NA

CDR3 DNA: TGTGCCAGCAGTGGGTCAGGGGACGCTGAAGCTTTCTTT
CDR3 protein: CASSGSGDAEAFF
J gene: TRBJ1-1
V gene: TRBV12-3/TRBV12-4
D gene: NA
clone size: NA

CDR3 DNA: TGTGCCAGCAGCTTAGGGGCGGGGGATTCACCCCTCCACTTT
CDR3 protein: CASSLGAGDSPLHF
J gene: TRBJ1-6
V gene: TRBV7-7
D gene: NA
clone size: few

CDR3 DNA: TGTGCCAGCAGCACTGGACAGGGAAGCTCCTACAATGAGCAGTTCTTC
CDR3 protein: CASSTGQGSSYNEQFF
J gene: TRBJ2-1
V gene: TRBV9
D gene: TRBD1
clone size: NA

CDR3 DNA: TGTGCCAGCCCAGGGACAGCGCGGATGAACACTGAAGCTTTCTTT
CDR3 protein: CASPGTARMNTEAFF
J gene: TRBJ1-1
V gene: TRBV6-5
D gene: TRBD1
clone size: NA

CDR3 DNA: TGTGCCAGCAGCGTAGGTGTGGCAAATGAGCAGTTCTTC
CDR3 protein: CASSVGVANEQFF
J gene: TRBJ2-1
V gene: TRBV9
D gene: NA
clone size: NA

CDR3 DNA: TGCGCCAGCAAGGATCGACAGGGGTCCTACGAGCAGTACTTC
CDR3 protein: CASKDRQGSYEQYF
J gene: TRBJ2-7
V gene: TRBV5-1
D gene: TRBD1
clone size: NA

CDR3 DNA: TGTGCCAGTGATGGAGGGGCCACTGAAGCTTTCTTT
CDR3 protein: CASDGGATEAFF
J gene: TRBJ1-1
V gene: TRBV19
D gene: NA
clone size: NA

CDR3 DNA: TGTGCCTGGAGTGTAGGGACAGGGGACCTGAACACTGAAGCTTTCTTT
CDR3 protein: CAWSVGTGDLNTEAFF
J gene: TRBJ1-1
V gene: TRBV30
D gene: TRBD1
clone size: NA

CDR3 DNA: TGTGCCAGCAGCCAAGGCATAGTCTCCTATAATTCACCCCTCCACTTT
CDR3 protein: CASSQGIVSYNSPLHF
J gene: TRBJ1-6
V gene: TRBV3-1/TRBV3-2
D gene: NA
clone size: NA

CDR3 DNA: TGTGCCAGCAGCTTCCAGCGGGGGGGACAAGAGACCCAGTACTTC
CDR3 protein: CASSFQRGGQETQYF
J gene: TRBJ2-5
V gene: TRBV7-2
D gene: TRBD2
clone size: NA

CDR3 DNA: TGCAGCGTTGTACTCTATGAGCAGTTCTTC
CDR3 protein: CSVVLYEQFF
J gene: TRBJ2-1
V gene: TRBV29-1
D gene: NA
clone size: NA

CDR3 DNA: TGTGCCAGCAGTTCACTAGCGGGAGGGCATGAGCAGTTCTTC
CDR3 protein: CASSSLAGGHEQFF
J gene: TRBJ2-1
V gene: TRBV27
D gene: TRBD2
clone size: few

CDR3 DNA: TGTGCCAGCAGCAGGGGACTAGCGGGACTAGCCAAAAACATTCAGTACTTC
CDR3 protein: CASSRGLAGLAKNIQYF
J gene: TRBJ2-4
V gene: TRBV7-9
D gene: TRBD2
clone size: NA

CDR3 DNA: TGTGCCAGCTCACAGGGACAGGGCACTTTTAACTATGGCTACACCTTC
CDR3 protein: CASSQGQGTFNYGYTF
J gene: TRBJ1-2
V gene: TRBV18
D gene: TRBD1
clone size: NA

CDR3 DNA: TGTGCCAGCAGTGAACCCCGGACAGGGAGGACTGAAGCTTTCTTT
CDR3 protein: CASSEPRTGRTEAFF
J gene: TRBJ1-1
V gene: TRBV2
D gene: TRBD1
clone size: NA

CDR3 DNA: TGCAGTGCTAGATTCGGCGAGCAGTACTTC
CDR3 protein: CSARFGEQYF
J gene: TRBJ2-7
V gene: TRBV20-1
D gene: NA
clone size: NA

CDR3 DNA: TGTGCCAGCACCTACGACAGAGTCAACTACGCCTTC
CDR3 protein: CASTYDRVNYAF
J gene: TRBJ1-2
V gene: TRBV28
D gene: NA
clone size: NA

CDR3 DNA: TGCGCCAGCACCCGAGACGGGATGTCGAACACTGAAGCTTTCTTT
CDR3 protein: CASTRDGMSNTEAFF
J gene: TRBJ1-1
V gene: TRBV5-1
D gene: NA
clone size: NA

CDR3 DNA: TGTGCCAGCAGCTTATTGGGACTTGAAAATTCACCCCTCCACTTT
CDR3 protein: CASSLLGLENSPLHF
J gene: TRBJ1-6
V gene: TRBV7-2
D gene: NA
clone size: few

CDR3 DNA: TGTGTAGCCCGGGGGGAGAACACTGAAGCTTTCTTT
CDR3 protein: CVARGENTEAFF
J gene: TRBJ1-1
V gene: TRBV28
D gene: NA
clone size: few

CDR3 DNA: TGTGCCAGCAGTTACGGTCTTAGAACCTATGAGCAGTTCTTC
CDR3 protein: CASSYGLRTYEQFF
J gene: TRBJ2-1
V gene: TRBV6-2/TRBV6-3
D gene: NA
clone size: NA

CDR3 DNA: TGTGCCAGCAGCTCGGGACTAGCGGGTTACTCCTACGAGCAGTACTTC
CDR3 protein: CASSSGLAGYSYEQYF
J gene: TRBJ2-7
V gene: TRBV5-8
D gene: TRBD2
clone size: NA

CDR3 DNA: TGTGCCAGCAGTTACGGGACAGGGCATCCCTACGAGCAGTACTTC
CDR3 protein: CASSYGTGHPYEQYF
J gene: TRBJ2-7
V gene: TRBV6-5
D gene: TRBD1
clone size: NA

CDR3 DNA: TGTGCCAGCAGCCAAGAGGGGGGGACAGATACGCAGTATTTT
CDR3 protein: CASSQEGGTDTQYF
J gene: TRBJ2-3
V gene: TRBV3-1/TRBV3-2
D gene: TRBD2
clone size: NA

CDR3 DNA: TGTGCCAGCAGCACGACAGGGGGCGAGCAGTACTTC
CDR3 protein: CASSTTGGEQYF
J gene: TRBJ2-7
V gene: TRBV7-3
D gene: TRBD1
clone size: NA

CDR3 DNA: TGTGCCAGCAGCCCCGCGGGATCCGGCTATGGCTACACCTTC
CDR3 protein: CASSPAGSGYGYTF
J gene: TRBJ1-2
V gene: TRBV7-2
D gene: NA
clone size: NA

CDR3 DNA: TGTGCCACCTCTGCGGGACCGTATAATTCACCCCTCCACTTT
CDR3 protein: CATSAGPYNSPLHF
J gene: TRBJ1-6
V gene: TRBV24-1
D gene: NA
clone size: NA

CDR3 DNA: TGTGCCATCAGTGAGTCCCTACTCGCCGGAGAGACCCAGTACTTC
CDR3 protein: CAISESLLAGETQYF
J gene: TRBJ2-5
V gene: TRBV10-3
D gene: NA
clone size: NA